This T cell receptor (beta chain) was obtained from a study of blood T cell repertoires in COVID-19. Study-level background: From the United States, Italy and Spain came samples of acute and convalescent COVID-19.

Only in-frame clones appear in the TCRdb table, and some are missing; sequencing was by immunoSEQ multiplex PCR. The data hold some 49,000 clones, with around 90% observed a single time. The CDR3 has 12 residues. Looked up from germline, CDR1 is SQVTM and CDR2 is ANQGSEA. With V trimmed by 6 bases and J by 6 bases, 7 bases remained unmatched. The source is a man in his forties or fifties with active COVID-19. The chain is built from TRBV29-1 and TRBJ1-2, with 7 bases identical to TRBD1. Source material: peripheral blood. The CDR3 protein is CSVLRDSDGYTF. As DNA, the CDR3 is TGCAGCGTCCTCCGGGACAGTGATGGCTACACCTTC.